Listed below are T cell receptor beta chains from one sample, sequenced in a study of beta chain features in type 1 diabetes. Clones were sequenced by immunoSEQ multiplex PCR, and TCRdb holds only the in-frame ones, with some missing. The table includes hundreds of thousands of clones, about a sixth detected once. The sequencing input was naive CD4+ T cells from blood. The receptors derive from a man between 18 and 35 years old in good health. CDR3s include the opening cysteine and the closing phenylalanine or tryptophan. Fields, in order: V gene, clone size, D gene, J gene, CDR3 DNA, CDR3 protein. D genes are given only for firm matches. Clone size is given for some rows only: seen once, a few or many times, or a class if the clone is expanded.

v_gene: TRBV6-1
abundance: few
d_gene: -
j_gene: TRBJ2-1
CDR3nt: TGTGCCAGCAACCAGGTGGACTCTACGCAGTTCTTC
CDR3aa: CASNQVDSTQFF

v_gene: TRBV5-6
abundance: few
d_gene: -
j_gene: TRBJ2-3
CDR3nt: TGTGCCAGCAGCCGGGACTGGACAGATACGCAGTATTTT
CDR3aa: CASSRDWTDTQYF

v_gene: TRBV19
abundance: few
d_gene: TRBD1
j_gene: TRBJ2-7
CDR3nt: TGTGCCAGTAGTTCCCGGGACAGGGGCTCCTACGAGCAGTACTTC
CDR3aa: CASSSRDRGSYEQYF

v_gene: TRBV4-3
abundance: few
d_gene: TRBD2
j_gene: TRBJ2-7
CDR3nt: TGCGCCAGCAGCCAAGATTCGGCGGGGGGCGAAGCCGCGCAGTACTTC
CDR3aa: CASSQDSAGGEAAQYF

v_gene: TRBV7-9
abundance: -
d_gene: TRBD1
j_gene: TRBJ2-5
CDR3nt: TGTGCCAGCAGCTTATGGGGACAGGGGGCAAGGGAGACCCAGTACTTC
CDR3aa: CASSLWGQGARETQYF

v_gene: TRBV7-3
abundance: -
d_gene: -
j_gene: TRBJ1-4
CDR3nt: TGTGCCAGCAGCTTAAGAGGGGAAACTAATAATGAAAAACTGTTTTTT
CDR3aa: CASSLRGETNNEKLFF

v_gene: TRBV28
abundance: -
d_gene: -
j_gene: TRBJ2-7
CDR3nt: TGTGCCAGCTGGCGGAACTCCTACGAGCAGTACTTC
CDR3aa: CASWRNSYEQYF

v_gene: TRBV28
abundance: few
d_gene: TRBD1
j_gene: TRBJ2-5
CDR3nt: TGTGCCAGCACCAGGACAGGGCTAGGAGAGACCCAGTACTTC
CDR3aa: CASTRTGLGETQYF

v_gene: TRBV7-3
abundance: few
d_gene: -
j_gene: TRBJ2-2
CDR3nt: TGTGCCAGCAGCCTCGAGGACAAGGGCCTCACAGAGCTGTTTTTT
CDR3aa: CASSLEDKGLTELFF

v_gene: TRBV25-1
abundance: -
d_gene: -
j_gene: TRBJ2-2
CDR3nt: TGTGCCAGCAGTGTCAGGGGGAGGATCGCCGGGGAGCTGTTTTTT
CDR3aa: CASSVRGRIAGELFF

v_gene: TRBV7-9
abundance: -
d_gene: TRBD1
j_gene: TRBJ2-2
CDR3nt: TGTGCCAGCCGGGGACAGGGGACCCTCCCGGGCACCGGGGAGCTGTTTTTT
CDR3aa: CASRGQGTLPGTGELFF

v_gene: TRBV5-4
abundance: few
d_gene: -
j_gene: TRBJ2-5
CDR3nt: TGTGCCAGCAGCTTGGCTGAGACCCAGTACTTC
CDR3aa: CASSLAETQYF

v_gene: TRBV5-1
abundance: -
d_gene: -
j_gene: TRBJ2-3
CDR3nt: TGCGCCAGCGGGGGAGGCACATCCCCAGATACGCAGTATTTT
CDR3aa: CASGGGTSPDTQYF

v_gene: TRBV7-2
abundance: many
d_gene: TRBD2
j_gene: TRBJ2-1
CDR3nt: TGTGCCAGCACTAGCGGAAGAGAGCAGTTCTTC
CDR3aa: CASTSGREQFF

v_gene: TRBV7-2
abundance: -
d_gene: -
j_gene: TRBJ1-5
CDR3nt: TGTGCCAGCAGCCCGCAGGAGGACCTCCGATATCAGCCCCAGCATTTT
CDR3aa: CASSPQEDLRYQPQHF

v_gene: TRBV27
abundance: few
d_gene: -
j_gene: TRBJ2-1
CDR3nt: TGTGCCAGCAGTTTTCTCAAGACAAACAGGTACAATGAGCAGTTCTTC
CDR3aa: CASSFLKTNRYNEQFF

v_gene: TRBV7-8
abundance: few
d_gene: TRBD1
j_gene: TRBJ2-7
CDR3nt: TGTGCCAGCACCCAGGGACAGGGGAAGTACGAGCAGTACTTC
CDR3aa: CASTQGQGKYEQYF

v_gene: TRBV10-3
abundance: -
d_gene: TRBD1
j_gene: TRBJ1-2
CDR3nt: TGTGCCACAGGAACCGGGACAGGGAACTATGGCTACACCTTC
CDR3aa: CATGTGTGNYGYTF

v_gene: TRBV18
abundance: few
d_gene: -
j_gene: TRBJ1-4
CDR3nt: TGTGCCAGCTCACCACTCACTGTCCGAAATGAAAAACTGTTTTTT
CDR3aa: CASSPLTVRNEKLFF

v_gene: TRBV9
abundance: -
d_gene: TRBD1
j_gene: TRBJ2-7
CDR3nt: TGTGCCAGCAGCGTAGACAGGGGGCTACGCGAGCAGTACTTC
CDR3aa: CASSVDRGLREQYF

v_gene: TRBV7-3
abundance: few
d_gene: TRBD2
j_gene: TRBJ2-3
CDR3nt: TGTGCCAGCAGCCGGGCGACTACATCGGCTAGCGGGAGTACGCAGTATTTT
CDR3aa: CASSRATTSASGSTQYF